Given below is one TCR beta chain in context. Its antigen is still unknown. For donors with ophthalmopathy, the disease showed moderate-to-severe activity, reached CAS ≥3 and NOSPECS ≥4, and had lasted under 3 months. Other autoimmune diseases, uncontrolled infections, pregnancy and lactation each led to patient exclusion. This record belongs to a study of Graves' ophthalmopathy and Graves' hyperthyroidism. The CDR3 length is 15 residues. Germline CDR1 MNHNY, CDR2 SVGAGI (reference sequence). J gave up 4 bases and V 4 bases, and 8 bases lay outside the gene matches. RNA served as the template for amplifying TCR beta CDR3 regions. After a first-round RT-PCR with HTBI primers, a second-round multiplex PCR was run. Using its own MiXCR run on the multiplex PCR reads, TCRdb lists one record per CDR3 protein. The top ten hold over 2.5% of the sample, which has hundreds of thousands of distinct CDR3 sequences, 35% to 50% seen once.

General observations from the study: A 13-signature model separated ophthalmopathy from stable hyperthyroidism, reaching 85% to 90% sensitivity and roughly 82% specificity cross-validated.

The chain has TRBV6-6 and TRBJ1-2; 8 positions match TRBD1. The receptor was derived from an adult man with Graves' ophthalmopathy. The sample comprised peripheral blood. The CDR3, as DNA: TGTGCCAGCAGTTCCCGACAGGGGCCGCGCTATGGCTACACCTTC. Amino acids: CASSSRQGPRYGYTF.